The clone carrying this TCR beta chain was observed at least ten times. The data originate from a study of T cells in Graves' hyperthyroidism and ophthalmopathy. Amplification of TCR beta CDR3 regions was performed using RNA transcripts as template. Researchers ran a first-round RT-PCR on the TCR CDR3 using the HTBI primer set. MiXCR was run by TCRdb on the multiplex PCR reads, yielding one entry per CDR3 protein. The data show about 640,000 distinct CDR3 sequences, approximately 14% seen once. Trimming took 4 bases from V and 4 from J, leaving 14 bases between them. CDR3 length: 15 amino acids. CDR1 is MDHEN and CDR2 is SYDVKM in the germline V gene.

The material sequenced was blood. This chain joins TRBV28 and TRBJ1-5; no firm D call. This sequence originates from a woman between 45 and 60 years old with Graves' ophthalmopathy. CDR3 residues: CASSWISDGNQPQHF. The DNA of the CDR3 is TGTGCCAGCAGTTGGATTTCGGACGGTAATCAGCCCCAGCATTTT.